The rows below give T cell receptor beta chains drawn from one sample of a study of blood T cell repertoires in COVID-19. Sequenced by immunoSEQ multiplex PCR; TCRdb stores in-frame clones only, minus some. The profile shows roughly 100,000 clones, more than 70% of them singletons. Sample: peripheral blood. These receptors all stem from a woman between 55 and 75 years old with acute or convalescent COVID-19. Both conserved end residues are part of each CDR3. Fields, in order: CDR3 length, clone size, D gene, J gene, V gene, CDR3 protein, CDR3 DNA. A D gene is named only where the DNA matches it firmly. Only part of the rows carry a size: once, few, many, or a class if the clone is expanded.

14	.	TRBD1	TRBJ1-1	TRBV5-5	CASSSGTARSGAFF	TGTGCCAGCAGCTCCGGGACAGCCCGGTCTGGAGCTTTCTTT
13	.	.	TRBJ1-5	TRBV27	CASRGAGNQPQHF	TGTGCCAGCAGGGGGGCAGGCAATCAGCCCCAGCATTTT
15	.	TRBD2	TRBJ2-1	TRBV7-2	CASSSTSGAYNEQFF	TGTGCCAGCAGCTCAACTAGCGGGGCCTACAATGAGCAGTTCTTC
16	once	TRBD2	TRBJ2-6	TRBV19	CASNQGRATGANVLTF	TGTGCCAGTAATCAAGGGAGGGCTACTGGGGCCAACGTCCTGACTTTC
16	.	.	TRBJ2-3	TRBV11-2	CASSLGRERSTDTQYF	TGTGCCAGCAGCTTAGGCCGTGAGCGGAGCACAGATACGCAGTATTTT
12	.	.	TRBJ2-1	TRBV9	CASSVEVGEQFF	TGTGCCAGCAGCGTAGAAGTGGGCGAGCAGTTCTTC
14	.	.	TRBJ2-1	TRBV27	CASSSSLRECEQFF	TGTGCCAGCAGTTCCTCCCTACGGGAGTGTGAGCAGTTCTTC
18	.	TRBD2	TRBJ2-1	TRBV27	CASSQRAGGRGSYNEQFF	TGTGCCAGCTCCCAGAGAGCGGGAGGGCGCGGCTCCTACAATGAGCAGTTCTTC
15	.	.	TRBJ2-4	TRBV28	CASSLAGPTVNIQYF	TGTGCCAGCAGTTTAGCAGGCCCTACCGTTAACATTCAGTACTTC
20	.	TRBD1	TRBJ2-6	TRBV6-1	CASSGTLGQGSKSGANVLTF	TGTGCCAGCAGTGGAACTTTGGGACAGGGGAGTAAATCTGGGGCCAACGTCCTGACTTTC
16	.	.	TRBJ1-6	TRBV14	CASSPGHQGSNSPLHF	TGTGCCAGCAGCCCGGGCCACCAGGGGTCCAATTCACCCCTCCACTTT
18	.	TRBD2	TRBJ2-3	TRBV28	CASSPTTIAGGPTDTQYF	TGTGCCAGCAGTCCTACCACCATAGCGGGAGGGCCCACAGATACGCAGTATTTT
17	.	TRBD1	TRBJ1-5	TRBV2	CASSEGTTGGYNQPQHF	TGTGCCAGCAGTGAGGGAACCACAGGGGGCTACAATCAGCCCCAGCATTTT
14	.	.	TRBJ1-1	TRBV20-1	CSASLNSMNTEAFF	TGCAGTGCTAGTCTTAACAGCATGAACACTGAAGCTTTCTTT
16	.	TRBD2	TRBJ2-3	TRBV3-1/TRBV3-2	CASSPGLAPARDTQYF	TGTGCCAGCAGCCCGGGACTAGCGCCCGCACGGGATACGCAGTATTTT
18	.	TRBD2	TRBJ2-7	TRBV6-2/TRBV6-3	CASSYSRLAGGPPHEQYF	TGTGCCAGCAGTTACTCGCGGCTGGCGGGAGGGCCTCCACACGAGCAGTACTTC
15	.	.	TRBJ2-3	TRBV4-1	CASSPERSPTDTQYF	TGCGCCAGCAGCCCGGAGAGGAGCCCCACAGATACGCAGTATTTT
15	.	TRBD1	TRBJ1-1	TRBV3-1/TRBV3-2	CASSPGTGGRTEAFF	TGTGCCAGCAGCCCCGGGACAGGGGGGCGAACTGAAGCTTTCTTT
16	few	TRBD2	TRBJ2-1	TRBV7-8	CASSPSPGLAEVGQFF	TGTGCCAGCAGCCCCTCCCCGGGACTAGCGGAGGTGGGGCAGTTCTTC
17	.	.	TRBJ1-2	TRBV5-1	CASSLSARVKSGDGYTF	TGCGCCAGCAGTTTGAGCGCCAGGGTTAAATCAGGTGATGGCTACACCTTC
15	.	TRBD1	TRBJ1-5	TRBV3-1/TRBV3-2	CASSVTGASNQPQHF	TGTGCCAGCAGCGTGACAGGGGCAAGCAATCAGCCCCAGCATTTT
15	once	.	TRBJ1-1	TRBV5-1	CASSLAPGHEAEAFF	TGCGCCAGCAGCTTGGCCCCGGGACATGAGGCTGAAGCTTTCTTT
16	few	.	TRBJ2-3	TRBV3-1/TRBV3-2	CASSPDRLANTDTQYF	TGTGCCAGCAGCCCAGACCGCCTAGCGAACACAGATACGCAGTATTTT
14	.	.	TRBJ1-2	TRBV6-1	CASSEGRGTYGYTF	TGTGCCAGCAGTGAGGGAAGGGGGACCTATGGCTACACCTTC
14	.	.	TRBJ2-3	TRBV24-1	CATSEDYATDTQYF	TGTGCCACCAGTGAGGACTATGCCACAGATACGCAGTATTTT
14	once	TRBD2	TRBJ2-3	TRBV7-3	CASSSTSGTDTQYF	TGTGCCAGCAGCTCGACTAGCGGCACAGATACGCAGTATTTT
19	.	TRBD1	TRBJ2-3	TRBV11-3	CASSRGVGTGGESTDTQYF	TGTGCCAGCAGCCGGGGGGTCGGGACAGGGGGCGAGAGCACAGATACGCAGTATTTT
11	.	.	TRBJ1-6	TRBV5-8	CASSLFLPLHF	TGTGCCAGCAGCTTGTTCCTACCCCTCCACTTT
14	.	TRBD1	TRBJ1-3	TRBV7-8	CASSLGQGINTIYF	TGTGCCAGCAGCTTAGGACAGGGGATAAACACCATATATTTT
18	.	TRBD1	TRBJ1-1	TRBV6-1	CASSVILPGQASNTEAFF	TGTGCCAGCAGTGTTATCCTGCCGGGACAGGCTTCGAACACTGAAGCTTTCTTT
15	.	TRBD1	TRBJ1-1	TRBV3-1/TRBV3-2	CASSQAGQGNTEAFF	TGTGCCAGCAGCCAAGCAGGACAGGGGAACACTGAAGCTTTCTTT
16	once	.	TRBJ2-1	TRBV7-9	CASRFDFPSSYNEQFF	TGTGCCAGCAGATTTGACTTTCCGAGCTCCTACAATGAGCAGTTCTTC
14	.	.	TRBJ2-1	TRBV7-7	CASSLTTGYNEQFF	TGTGCTAGCAGCTTAACGACAGGCTACAATGAGCAGTTCTTC
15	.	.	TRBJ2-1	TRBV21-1	CATPTSGSSYNEQFF	TGTGCCACCCCGACTAGCGGGAGCTCCTACAATGAGCAGTTCTTC
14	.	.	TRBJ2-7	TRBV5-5	CASSVGGSSYEQYF	TGTGCCAGCAGCGTGGGTGGGAGCTCCTACGAGCAGTACTTC
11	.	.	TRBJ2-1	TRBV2	CASSPLNEQFF	TGTGCCAGCAGTCCCCTCAATGAGCAGTTCTTC
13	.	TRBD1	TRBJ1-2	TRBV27	CASSSRTGIGYTF	TGTGCCAGCAGTTCTCGGACAGGGATTGGCTACACCTTC
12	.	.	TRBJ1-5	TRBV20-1	CSASRGDQPQHF	TGCAGTGCTAGTCGGGGAGATCAGCCCCAGCATTTT
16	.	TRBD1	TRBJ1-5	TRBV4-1	CASSPVPQGANQPQHF	TGCGCCAGCAGCCCAGTCCCCCAGGGGGCGAATCAGCCCCAGCATTTT
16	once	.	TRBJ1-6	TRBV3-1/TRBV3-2	CASSLGYGGGNSPLHF	TGTGCCAGCAGCCTGGGGTACGGGGGGGGTAATTCACCCCTCCACTTT
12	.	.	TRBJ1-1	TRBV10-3	CAIRNQGAEAFF	TGTGCCATCAGAAATCAAGGGGCTGAAGCTTTCTTT
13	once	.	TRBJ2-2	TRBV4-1	CASSRGGTGELFF	TGCGCCAGCAGCCGCGGAGGTACCGGGGAGCTGTTTTTT
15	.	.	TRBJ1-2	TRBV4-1	CASSQEGGGLNGYTF	TGCGCCAGCAGCCAAGAGGGCGGAGGGCTTAATGGCTACACCTTC
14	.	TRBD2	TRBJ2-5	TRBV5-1	CASSSGLAGETQYF	TGCGCCAGCAGCTCCGGACTAGCGGGGGAGACCCAGTACTTC
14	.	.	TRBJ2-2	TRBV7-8	CASSLGRSGGELFF	TGTGCCAGCAGCTTAGGTCGGTCGGGAGGGGAGCTGTTTTTT
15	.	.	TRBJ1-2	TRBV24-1	CATSDSASGSYGYTF	TGTGCCACCAGTGATTCCGCCTCGGGGTCCTATGGCTACACCTTC
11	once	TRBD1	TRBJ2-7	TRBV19	CASKTGSEQYF	TGTGCCAGCAAGACAGGGAGCGAGCAGTACTTC
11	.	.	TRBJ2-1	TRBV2	CASISYNEQFF	TGTGCCAGCATTTCGTACAATGAGCAGTTCTTC
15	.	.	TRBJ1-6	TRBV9	CASRTEGQGNSPLHF	TGTGCCAGCAGGACCGAGGGGCAGGGGAATTCACCCCTCCACTTT
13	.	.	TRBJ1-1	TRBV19	CASNGGGDTEAFF	TGTGCCAGTAATGGCGGCGGGGACACTGAAGCTTTCTTT
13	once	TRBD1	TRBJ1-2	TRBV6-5	CASSPGQPRGYTF	TGTGCCAGCAGTCCGGGACAGCCGAGGGGCTACACCTTC
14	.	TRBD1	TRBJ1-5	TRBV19	CASSGQGDNQPQHF	TGTGCCAGTAGCGGACAGGGCGACAATCAGCCCCAGCATTTT
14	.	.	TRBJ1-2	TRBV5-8	CASSPAGLIYGYTF	TGTGCCAGCAGCCCCGCGGGACTGATCTATGGCTACACCTTC
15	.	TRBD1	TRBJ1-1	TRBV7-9	CASSIMGQGAREAFF	TGTGCCAGCAGCATCATGGGACAGGGGGCAAGAGAAGCTTTCTTT
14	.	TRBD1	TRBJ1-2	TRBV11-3	CASSPGQGASGYTF	TGTGCCAGCAGCCCGGGACAGGGGGCCAGTGGCTACACCTTC